This section outlines one T cell receptor (beta chain) sequence together with its context. Its specificity is unknown. These data come from a study of cytomegalovirus exposure and HLA in healthy donors. The wider study: Inside one of the first data releases sat 75 million to 100 million unique TCRs taken from HLA-typed donors.

The donors were healthy bone marrow donors. Findings of the study overall: Later on, a genetic analysis was performed. It linked a missense variant in DCLRE1C with V- and J-gene trimming of TCR beta. It was shown in a later analysis that HLA-associated TCR beta chains were more clonally expanded than other, equally common chains.

Researchers ran the PCR with 60 Vbeta and 13 Jbeta primers. Using immunoSEQ multiplex PCR, the repertoire was profiled, and TCRdb retains in-frame clones only, with some absent. The table includes about 180,000 clones, about four fifths detected once. Germline CDR1 and CDR2: SGDLS and YYNGEE. The CDR3 runs to 14 residues. Trimming removed 4 bases from V and 4 bases from J; junction bases left unmatched: 7. This TCR was sampled from a woman in her 50s in good health and CMV-seronegative. The rearrangement links TRBV9 to TRBJ1-2, with 7 bases aligning to TRBD1. The sequenced material came from PBMCs. The CDR3, as DNA: TGTGCCAGCAGCTCGCCGGGACAGAGCTATGGCTACACCTTC. Residues: CASSSPGQSYGYTF.